This T cell receptor beta chain was documented in a study of blood T cells in healthy people across ages. On the study more broadly: Template switching captured about one barcoded beta molecule per two T cells.

CDR1 is LGHNA, CDR2 YSLEER, per germline. This CDR3 is 15 amino acids long. The ends were cut back, 0 bases at V and 2 bases at J, with 10 bases in the middle. Alongside a J-beta primer mix, a sample-barcoded 5' primer served in a second PCR lasting roughly 6 to 12 cycles. TCRdb re-called the 5' RACE reads through MiXCR, storing one row per CDR3 protein. The sample includes over 300,000 distinct CDR3 sequences, approximately 51% seen only once; the top ten take 50% to 65%. The chain links TRBV4-3 to TRBJ1-1; D gene uncertain. What was sequenced was blood. The sequence was collected from a man aged 60 to 69 in good health. The CDR3: CASSQESGRNTEAFF. The CDR3 coding sequence is TGCGCCAGCAGCCAAGAATCCGGGAGAAACACTGAAGCTTTCTTT.